This TCR beta chain was obtained from a study of beta chain features in type 1 diabetes. Reverse transcribing all isolated RNA meant expressed TCRB transcripts were sequenced. Generated by immunoSEQ multiplex PCR, the TCRdb table keeps only in-frame clones and is missing some. This table holds 600,000 to 700,000 clones, 13% found once. The study, taken as a whole, reports: Shortening of TCRB CDR3s, moderate but significant, appeared in all four CD4+ subsets of Type 1 diabetes patients.

The CDR3 runs to 13 residues. Germline loops: CDR1 MNHEY, CDR2 SMNVEV (reference sequence). V trimming: 11 bases; J trimming: 3 bases; junction bases outside the gene matches: 7. With regard to this clone: Its antigen is still unknown.

The TCR comes from a man younger than 35 with type 1 diabetes. Sequenced: naive CD4+ T cells from blood. The chain is built from TRBV27 and TRBJ2-3, with 8 bases identical to TRBD1. The CDR3 spells CALWYRGTDTQYF. The CDR3 DNA reads as TGTGCCTTATGGTACAGGGGGACAGATACGCAGTATTTT.